Following are 24 T cell receptor beta chains from one sample sequenced in a study of blood T cell repertoires in COVID-19. The method was immunoSEQ multiplex PCR; TCRdb's version includes in-frame clones alone and lacks a portion of them. This table holds 65,000 to 80,000 clones, under 95% found once. The sample taken for sequencing was peripheral blood. These receptors were collected from a human donor in a cohort sampled during active COVID-19.

The V call is TRBV4-2, the J call TRBJ2-5, with TRBD2 matching over 7 bases. The CDR3 is made up of 15 amino acids. Germline V gene data show CDR1 as LGHNA and CDR2 as YNFKEQ. The V gene end was trimmed by 1 base and the J gene end by 4 bases; junction bases not matched to a gene: 6. The CDR3 loop reads CASSQGGGEGETQYF. The CDR3 DNA sequence: TGTGCCAGCAGCCAAGGGGGAGGGGAAGGAGAGACCCAGTACTTC.

The V gene is TRBV5-6, the J gene TRBJ2-5; 9 nucleotides line up with TRBD1. The CDR3 sequence is 16 residues long. CDR1 is SGHDT, CDR2 YYEEEE, per germline. V was pared by 1 base and J by 1 base, with 5 bases of the junction left unmatched. DNA for the CDR3: TGTGCCAGCAGCTTGACTTCGGGACAGGGCCAAGAGACCCAGTACTTC. Translation: CASSLTSGQGQETQYF. The whole variable domain, filled in from reference TRBV5-6 and TRBJ2-5, reads DAGVTQSPTHLIKTRGQQVTLRCSPKSGHDTVSWYQQALGQGPQFIFQYYEEEERQRGNFPDRFSGHQFPNYSSELNVNALLLGDSALYLCASSLTSGQGQETQYFGPGTRLLVL.

This chain joins TRBV3-1 (or the pseudogene TRBV3-2) and TRBJ2-2, with 7 nucleotides matching TRBD1. Per germline, CDR1 LGHDT and CDR2 YNNKEL (reference sequence). V lost 4 bases, J lost 7 bases, and 9 bases stayed unmatched. The CDR3 has 15 residues. CDR3 in amino acids: CASSLSRGWIGELFF. CDR3 DNA sequence: TGTGCCAGCAGCCTTTCCAGGGGGTGGATCGGGGAGCTGTTTTTT.

In its sample, this clone was seen a few times. The gene calls are TRBV4-2 and TRBJ1-3; no reliable D call. The CDR3 totals 16 residues. CDR1 and CDR2 (germline): LGHNA, YNFKEQ. Trimming stripped 0 bases from V and 0 bases from J, with 9 bases between. The CDR3 DNA is TGTGCCAGCAGCCAAGATAGACACTCCTCTGGAAACACCATATATTTT. As protein: CASSQDRHSSGNTIYF.

In this sample, this clone turned up once. V gene TRBV24-1 combines with J gene TRBJ2-2, with D possibly matching TRBD1 (6 bases). The V and J ends lost 8 bases and 2 bases respectively, with 8 bases between them. Germline lookup yields CDR1 KGHDR and CDR2 SFDVKD. The CDR3 spans 13 residues. CDR3 sequence reads: CATTDSNTGELFF. Here the CDR3 DNA reads TGTGCCACCACGGACAGTAACACCGGGGAGCTGTTTTTT.

The rearrangement joins TRBV12-5 to TRBJ2-4; D is undetermined. CDR1 LGHNT and CDR2 FRNRAP come from the germline V gene. This CDR3 region has 11 residues. The ends were cut back, 3 bases at V and 13 bases at J, with 10 bases in the middle. The CDR3 sequence is CASGFSEPQYF. DNA for the CDR3: TGTGCTAGTGGTTTTTCGGAGCCCCAGTACTTC.

The rearrangement joins TRBV13 to TRBJ2-7; 9 bases align to TRBD1. Per the germline V gene, CDR1 is PRHDT and CDR2 is FYEKMQ (reference sequence). The CDR3 is 17 amino acids. V lost 3 bases, J lost 5 bases, and 14 bases stayed unmatched. This chain's CDR3 is CASSFHPAGTGRNEQYF. The CDR3 nucleotides read TGTGCCAGCAGCTTCCACCCGGCCGGGACAGGGAGGAACGAGCAGTACTTC.

V and J are TRBV9 and TRBJ2-3; 13 bases are a match to TRBD2. CDR3 length: 14 amino acids. Trimming removed 8 bases from V and 6 bases from J; junction bases left unmatched: 6. Germline V gene data show CDR1 as SGDLS and CDR2 as YYNGEE. CDR3 in amino acids: CARGTSGVRDTQYF. CDR3 nucleotide sequence: TGTGCCAGGGGGACTAGCGGGGTGCGGGATACGCAGTATTTT.

DNA of the CDR3: TGCGCCAGCGTTGGAGGGGCGGGGGCGGGAGATACGCAGTATTTT. It is translated as CASVGGAGAGDTQYF. The chain combines TRBV10-2 with TRBJ2-3; a weak D match, TRBD2 (7 bases). The germline V gene has CDR1 WSHSY and CDR2 SAAADI. V lost 8 bases and J lost 5, with 20 bases in between. The CDR3 consists of 15 residues.

The chain combines TRBV10-1 with TRBJ1-6; no clear D. The CDR3 runs 10 residues. Trimming removed 11 bases at V and 7 bases at J, with 6 bases between. Germline V CDR1 and CDR2: WNHNN, SYGVQD (reference sequence). CDR3 sequence reads: CAVPNSPLHF. The CDR3, as DNA: TGCGCCGTTCCGAATTCACCCCTCCACTTT.

The chain carries TRBV9 and TRBJ2-5; 8 nucleotides agree with TRBD2. CDR3 length: 15 amino acids. CDR1 and CDR2 (germline): SGDLS, YYNGEE. Trimming at V came to 0 bases and at J to 1 base, leaving 2 bases not matched to a gene. CDR3: CASSVGGGPQETQYF. The CDR3 region has the DNA TGTGCCAGCAGCGTAGGCGGGGGGCCCCAAGAGACCCAGTACTTC.

As for this clone: At one end the junction does not follow the germline gene, possibly because of a read error. The chain has TRBV19 and TRBJ1-4, with 9 bases identical to TRBD1. The CDR3 has 11 amino acids. The V gene's germline CDR1 is LNHDA and CDR2 SQIVND (reference sequence). In DNA, the CDR3 is TGTGCCAGTAGTGCCGGGACAGGGAGCGAATTT. Protein: CASSAGTGSEF. Full variable domain (outside the CDR3, taken from reference TRBV19 and TRBJ1-4): DGGITQSPKYLFRKEGQNVTLSCEQNLNHDAMYWYRQDPGQGLRLIYYSQIVNDFQKGDIAEGYSVSREKKESFPLTVTSAQKNPTAFYLCASSAGTGSEFGSGTQLSVL.

The rearrangement links TRBV9 to TRBJ2-3, with 8 bases aligning to TRBD2. CDR3 length: 16 amino acids. V shed 1 base and J 5 bases; nucleotides not matched to a gene: 9. The germline V gene encodes CDR1 SGDLS and CDR2 YYNGEE. This CDR3 is CASSVNREGTRDTQYF. In nucleotides, the CDR3 is TGTGCCAGCAGCGTAAATCGGGAGGGGACCCGAGATACGCAGTATTTT.

This chain connects TRBV11-2 to TRBJ2-5, with 8 bases identical to TRBD1. This CDR3 is 13 amino acids long. Germline V lookup: CDR1 SGHAT, CDR2 FQNNGV. Losses at the gene ends were 5 bases for V and 7 bases for J; bases not matched to a gene: 6. The CDR3 nucleotides read TGTGCCAGCAGCCCTAATACAGGGGGGACCCAGTACTTC. Translation: CASSPNTGGTQYF.

V usage is TRBV9 and J usage is TRBJ1-3, with 8 nucleotides matching TRBD1. The CDR3 is 15 amino acids. CDR1 is SGDLS and CDR2 is YYNGEE in the germline V gene. With V trimmed by 4 bases and J by 2 bases, 5 bases remained unmatched. The CDR3 nucleotides are TGTGCCAGCAGCAGTATGACAGGGGCTGGAAACACCATATATTTT. This codes for CASSSMTGAGNTIYF.

This sequence joins TRBV7-3 and TRBJ2-1; no firm D call. The germline V and J ends were trimmed by 5 bases and 5 bases, with 10 bases remaining between them. CDR3 length equals 13 residues. The germline V gene encodes CDR1 SGHTA and CDR2 FQGTGA. The CDR3 nucleotides are TGTGCCAGCAGCCCCCGAACTCACAATGAGCAGTTCTTC. It yields the protein CASSPRTHNEQFF. Full variable domain (rest looked up from reference TRBV7-3 and TRBJ2-1): GAGVSQTPSNKVTEKGKYVELRCDPISGHTALYWYRQSLGQGPEFLIYFQGTGAADDSGLPNDRFFAVRPEGSVSTLKIQRTERGDSAVYLCASSPRTHNEQFFGPGTRLTVL.

The rearrangement uses TRBV5-1 and TRBJ2-7, with TRBD1 identical over 11 bases. V gave up 1 base and J gave up 6 bases; unmatched junction bases: 6. Germline CDR1 is SGHRS and CDR2 is YFSETQ. CDR3 size: 15 residues. CDR3 in DNA: TGCGCCAGCAGCTTGTTGAGGACAGGGGGCTCCGAGCAGTACTTC. Translation: CASSLLRTGGSEQYF.

The chain has TRBV5-1 and TRBJ2-7; TRBD1 matches at 8 bases. The CDR3 covers 13 residues. With 6 bases clipped from V and 3 bases from J, the junction kept 5 bases outside the gene matches. The germline gives CDR1 SGHRS, CDR2 YFSETQ. For the CDR3, the DNA is TGCGCCAGCACGATCGGGACAGGCTACGAGCAGTACTTC. Translating gives CASTIGTGYEQYF.

This chain connects TRBV6-6 to TRBJ1-1; TRBD1 aligns across 8 bases. V trimming: 7 bases; J trimming: 3 bases; junction bases outside the gene matches: 10. The CDR3 contains 15 residues. In germline, CDR1 is MNHNY, CDR2 SVGAGI (reference sequence). The CDR3 nucleotides are TGTGCCAGCATCGACAGGGGAGAGGGCGACACTGAAGCTTTCTTT. Translation: CASIDRGEGDTEAFF.

This sequence joins TRBV10-3 and TRBJ1-2; D possibly corresponds to TRBD1 (5 bases). The CDR3 runs 12 residues. Looked up from germline, CDR1 is ENHRY and CDR2 is SYGVKD. The V end was cut by 3 bases, the J end by 3 bases, with 5 bases between. The CDR3 loop is CAISEQDYGYTF. CDR3 nucleotide sequence: TGTGCCATCAGTGAACAGGACTATGGCTACACCTTC.

This clone has only one observation. J is TRBJ1-5 and V is TRBV7-2, with D possibly TRBD1 on 5 matching bases. CDR3 length equals 14 residues. CDR1 is SGHTA and CDR2 is FQGNSA in the germline V gene. V dropped 6 bases and J dropped 5 bases, with 14 bases sitting between them. The CDR3 region has the DNA TGTGCCAGCAGTCTAAGGAGGGACGATCAGCCCCAGCATTTT. It specifies CASSLRRDDQPQHF.

This clone is a singleton in its sample. V gene TRBV5-1 combines with J gene TRBJ1-5; TRBD1 is a possible D gene (5 bases). Germline V gene sequence: CDR1 SGHRS, CDR2 YFSETQ. V lost 4 bases to trimming and J lost 2 bases, with 13 bases between them. This CDR3 region has 15 residues. The CDR3 sequence is CASSEDSGGNQPQHF. The CDR3 coding sequence is TGCGCCAGCAGCGAAGACAGTGGGGGCAATCAGCCCCAGCATTTT.

The gene calls are TRBV2 and TRBJ2-1, with TRBD2 matching over 16 bases. J was trimmed by 9 bases and V by 5 bases; bases with no gene match: 10. Germline V CDR1 and CDR2: SNHLY, FYNNEI. The CDR3 runs to 17 residues. The CDR3 here is CASSSSGTSGGAFEQFF. DNA for the CDR3: TGTGCCAGCAGTTCTTCCGGGACTAGCGGGGGGGCGTTTGAGCAGTTCTTC.

The rearrangement links TRBV18 to TRBJ1-1, with 9 bases lining up with TRBD1. CDR1 is KGHSH, CDR2 LQKENI, per germline. Trimming at V came to 3 bases and at J to 4 bases, leaving 6 bases not matched to a gene. This CDR3 is 15 amino acids long. CDR3 sequence reads: CASSPPGQGTTEAFF. In nucleotides, the CDR3 is TGTGCCAGCTCACCGCCAGGACAGGGGACCACTGAAGCTTTCTTT.